This T cell receptor (beta chain) emerged from a study of blood T cell repertoires in COVID-19. Participants' reported clinical history set cohort assignment. Donors of Cohort 3 who recovered were those that had two negative PCRs, clearance, or symptom resolution. Authors' processing steps: Scientists estimated how many nucleated cells there were by amplifying reference gene primers. TCRdb's copy holds only in-frame clones and misses some; the assay was immunoSEQ multiplex PCR. That table supplies the V and J calls and clone size; D and trimming were determined from the DNA. The sample has almost 250,000 clones, around 89% seen once. There are 14 residues in the CDR3. Looked up from germline, CDR1 is LNHDA and CDR2 is SQIVND (reference sequence). Trimming left V 4 bases short and J 4 bases short, with 11 bases between.

The sequence derives from a woman in her twenties or thirties who had recovered from COVID-19. The sequencing input was PBMCs or T cells enriched from blood (not recorded which). This chain uses TRBV19 with TRBJ2-1, with D tentatively TRBD2 (6 bases). In nucleotides, the CDR3 is TGTGCCAGTAGTAGTAGGAGGGGATACAATGAGCAGTTCTTC. This codes for CASSSRRGYNEQFF.